The 6 T cell receptor beta chains given below trace back to one sample, sequenced in a study of T cells in women clearing cervical HPV infection. Profiling relied on immunoSEQ multiplex PCR, and the TCRdb table lists in-frame clones only, not all of them. This sample contains around 39,000 clones. Sequenced material: blood buffy coat. These TCRs come from a woman aged 18-70 years with a cervical HPV16 infection that either progressed to CIN3+ or cleared (not recorded which).

Regarding this clone: The missing CDR3 end, 3 residues past where the read stops, is filled in from the germline J gene. This chain connects TRBV13 to TRBJ2-7, with D unresolved. Germline lookup yields CDR1 PRHDT and CDR2 FYEKMQ (reference sequence). The CDR3 consists of 13 residues. The V gene lost 5 bases and the J gene lost 2 bases, with 10 bases spanning the gap. CDR3 DNA (partial): TGTGCCAGCAGCCAACTTGGTACCTACGAG. Its translation: CASSQLGTYE. The whole CDR3 protein reads CASSQLGTYEQYF.

Points on this clone: The read comes to an end 3 residues before the CDR3 does, leaving the germline J gene to fill in the end. The rearrangement links TRBV7-8 to TRBJ2-5; no clear D gene. The CDR3 is 14 amino acids. CDR1 SGHVS and CDR2 FQNEAQ come from the germline V gene. Trimming shortened V by 1 base and J by 2 bases, and 8 bases separated the two germline ends. CDR3 DNA (partial): TGTGCCAGCAGCTTAGGTGGGCCACAAGAGACC. Translation gives CASSLGGPQET. The entire CDR3 protein reads CASSLGGPQETQYF. Full variable domain (remainder filled in from reference TRBV7-8 and TRBJ2-5): GAGVSQSPRYKVAKRGQDVALRCDPISGHVSLFWYQQALGQGPEFLTYFQNEAQLDKSGLPSDRFFAERPEGSVSTLKIQRTQQEDSAVYLCASSLGGPQETQYFGPGTRLLVL.

About this clone: The missing CDR3 end, 3 residues past where the read stops, is filled in from the germline J gene. The V gene is TRBV6-1, the J gene TRBJ2-7, with 9 nucleotides matching TRBD1. V trimming: 2 bases; J trimming: 3 bases; junction bases outside the gene matches: 11. Germline values: CDR1 MNHNS, CDR2 SASEGT. CDR3 length: 17 residues. The sequenced CDR3 bases are TGTGCCAGCAGTGAAATGGCTGTGGGACAGGGTTTCTACGAG. Amino acids: CASSEMAVGQGFYE. The entire CDR3 reads CASSEMAVGQGFYEQYF.

With regard to this clone: The junction shows a germline mismatch at one end, possibly a read error. CDR3 bases read: TGCACCAGCAGCCAAGTCGGTTCACCC. It translates to CTSSQVGSP. The whole CDR3 reads CTSSQVGSPLHF. The chain joins TRBV4-1 to TRBJ1-6, with D unresolved. Read data end 3 residues before the CDR3 end; the end is taken from the germline J gene. The CDR3 has 12 residues. Germline lookup yields CDR1 MGHRA and CDR2 YSYEKL.

Concerning this clone itself: The missing CDR3 end, 3 residues past where the read stops, is filled in from the germline J gene. The chain carries TRBV7-6 and TRBJ1-2, with a tentative D call TRBD1 (5 bases). Trimming shortened V by 1 base and J by 6 bases, and 9 bases separated the two germline ends. The CDR3 has 13 residues. CDR1 is SGHVS, CDR2 FNYEAQ, per germline. The CDR3 is CASSLGQMNGYTF. The part of the CDR3 DNA that was read is TGTGCCAGCAGCTTAGGACAGATGAATGGC. The complete variable domain, with remaining parts taken from reference TRBV7-6 and TRBJ1-2, reads GAGVSQSPRYKVTKRGQDVALRCDPISGHVSLYWYRQALGQGPEFLTYFNYEAQQDKSGLPNDRFSAERPEGSISTLTIQRTEQRDSAMYRCASSLGQMNGYTFGSGTRLTVV.

A note on this clone: The read comes to an end 3 residues before the CDR3 does, leaving the germline J gene to fill in the end. The chain joins TRBV2 to TRBJ1-4; D might be TRBD1 (6 bases). Germline V gene data show CDR1 as SNHLY and CDR2 as FYNNEI. Deletions cut 7 bases from V and 0 bases from J, with 12 bases between. CDR3 length equals 15 residues. CDR3 bases read: TGTGCCAGCACTTACAGGGCTGCAACTAATGAAAAA. It translates to CASTYRAATNEK. The whole CDR3 protein is CASTYRAATNEKLFF.